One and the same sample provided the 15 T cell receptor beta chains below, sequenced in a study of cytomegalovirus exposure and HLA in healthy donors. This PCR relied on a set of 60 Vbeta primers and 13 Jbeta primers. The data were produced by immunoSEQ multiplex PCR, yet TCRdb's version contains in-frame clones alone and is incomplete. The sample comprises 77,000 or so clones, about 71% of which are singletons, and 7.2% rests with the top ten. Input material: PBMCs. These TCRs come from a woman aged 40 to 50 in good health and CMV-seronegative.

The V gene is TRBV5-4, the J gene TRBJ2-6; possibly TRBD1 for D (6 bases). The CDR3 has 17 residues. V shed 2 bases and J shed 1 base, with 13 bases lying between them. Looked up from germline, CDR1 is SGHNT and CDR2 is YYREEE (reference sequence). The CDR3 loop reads CASSFRGRGSGANVLTF. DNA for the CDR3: TGTGCCAGCAGCTTCAGGGGAAGAGGTTCTGGGGCCAACGTCCTGACTTTC.

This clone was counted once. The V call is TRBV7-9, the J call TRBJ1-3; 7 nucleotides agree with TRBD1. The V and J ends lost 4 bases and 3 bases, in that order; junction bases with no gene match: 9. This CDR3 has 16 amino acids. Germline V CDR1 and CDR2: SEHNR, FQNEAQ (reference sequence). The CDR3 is CASSSPTGTGGNTIYF. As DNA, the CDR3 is TGTGCCAGCAGCTCACCGACAGGGACCGGTGGAAACACCATATATTTT.

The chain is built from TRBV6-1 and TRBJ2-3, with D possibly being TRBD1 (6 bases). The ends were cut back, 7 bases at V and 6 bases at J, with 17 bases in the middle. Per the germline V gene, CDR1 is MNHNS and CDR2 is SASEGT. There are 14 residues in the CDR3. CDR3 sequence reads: CASIEGGISDTQYF. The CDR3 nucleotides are TGTGCCAGCATCGAAGGGGGTATTTCGGATACGCAGTATTTT.

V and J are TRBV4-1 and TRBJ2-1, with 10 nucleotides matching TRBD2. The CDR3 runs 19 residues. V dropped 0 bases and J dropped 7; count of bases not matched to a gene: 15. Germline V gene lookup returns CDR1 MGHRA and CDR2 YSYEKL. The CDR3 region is CASSQDRQRGGRAWNEQFF. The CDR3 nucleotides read TGCGCCAGCAGCCAAGATCGACAGCGGGGGGGCCGGGCGTGGAATGAGCAGTTCTTC.

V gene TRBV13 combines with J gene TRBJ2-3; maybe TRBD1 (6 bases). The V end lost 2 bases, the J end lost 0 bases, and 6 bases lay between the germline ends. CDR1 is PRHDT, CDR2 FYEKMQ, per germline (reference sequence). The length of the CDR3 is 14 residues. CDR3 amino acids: CASSLQGSTDTQYF. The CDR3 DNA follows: TGTGCCAGCAGCTTACAGGGGAGCACAGATACGCAGTATTTT.

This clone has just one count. CDR3 loop: CASSLSSGVPYNEQFF. The CDR3 DNA reads as TGTGCCAGCAGCTTATCCTCAGGGGTTCCCTACAATGAGCAGTTCTTC. This rearrangement joins TRBV7-2 to TRBJ2-1; a possible D gene is TRBD1 (6 bases). Per the germline V gene, CDR1 is SGHTA and CDR2 is FQGNSA. The CDR3 has 16 amino acids. V shed 2 bases and J shed 2 bases, with 13 bases lying between them.

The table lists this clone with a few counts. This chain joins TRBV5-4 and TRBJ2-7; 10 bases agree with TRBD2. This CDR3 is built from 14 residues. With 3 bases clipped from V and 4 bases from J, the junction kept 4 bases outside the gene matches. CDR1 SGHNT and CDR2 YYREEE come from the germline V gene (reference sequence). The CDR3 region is CASSSASGSYEQYF. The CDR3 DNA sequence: TGTGCCAGCAGCTCGGCTAGCGGGAGTTACGAGCAGTACTTC.

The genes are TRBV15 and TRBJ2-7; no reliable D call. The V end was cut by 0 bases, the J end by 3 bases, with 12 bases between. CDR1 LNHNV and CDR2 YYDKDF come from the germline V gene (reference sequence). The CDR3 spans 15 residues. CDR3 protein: CATSRDLYADYEQYF. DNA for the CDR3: TGTGCCACCAGCAGAGATCTTTATGCAGACTACGAGCAGTACTTC.

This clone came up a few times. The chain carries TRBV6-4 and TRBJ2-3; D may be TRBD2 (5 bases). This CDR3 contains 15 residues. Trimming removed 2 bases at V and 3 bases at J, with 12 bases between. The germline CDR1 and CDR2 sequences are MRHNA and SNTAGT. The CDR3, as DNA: TGTGCCAGCAGTGACAAGATGGGAGAAACAGATACGCAGTATTTT. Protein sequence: CASSDKMGETDTQYF.

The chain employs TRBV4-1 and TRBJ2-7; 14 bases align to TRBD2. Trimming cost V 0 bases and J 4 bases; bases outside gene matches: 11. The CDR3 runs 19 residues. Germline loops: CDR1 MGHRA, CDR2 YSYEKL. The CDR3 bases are TGCGCCAGCAGCCAAGATCCGGGACTAGCGGGAGAAATAGGGTACGAGCAGTACTTC. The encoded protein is CASSQDPGLAGEIGYEQYF.

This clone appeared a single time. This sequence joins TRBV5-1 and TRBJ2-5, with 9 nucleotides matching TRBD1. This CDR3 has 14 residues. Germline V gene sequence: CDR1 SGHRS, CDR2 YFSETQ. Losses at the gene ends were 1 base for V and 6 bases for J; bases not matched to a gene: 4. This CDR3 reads CASSLTGGAQTQYF. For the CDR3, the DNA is TGCGCCAGCAGCTTGACAGGGGGCGCGCAGACCCAGTACTTC.

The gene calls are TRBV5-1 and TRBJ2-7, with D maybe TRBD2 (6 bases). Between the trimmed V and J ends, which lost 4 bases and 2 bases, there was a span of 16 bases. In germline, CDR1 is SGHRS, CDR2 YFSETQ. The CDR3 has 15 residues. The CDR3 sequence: CASSANAGPTYEQYF. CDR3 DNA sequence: TGCGCCAGCAGCGCCAATGCGGGGCCCACCTACGAGCAGTACTTC.

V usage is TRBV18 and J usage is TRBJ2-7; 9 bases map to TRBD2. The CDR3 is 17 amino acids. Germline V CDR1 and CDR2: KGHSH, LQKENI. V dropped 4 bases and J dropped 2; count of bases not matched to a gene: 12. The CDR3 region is CASSLTGRAGGTYEQYF. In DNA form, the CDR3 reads TGTGCCAGCTCACTGACTGGGCGCGCGGGGGGGACCTACGAGCAGTACTTC.

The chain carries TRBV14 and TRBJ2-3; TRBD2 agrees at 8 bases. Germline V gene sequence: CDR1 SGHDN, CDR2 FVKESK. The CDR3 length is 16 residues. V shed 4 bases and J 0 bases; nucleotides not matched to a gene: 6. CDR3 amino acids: CASSPISGASTDTQYF. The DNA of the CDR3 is TGTGCCAGCAGCCCCATTAGCGGGGCTAGCACAGATACGCAGTATTTT.

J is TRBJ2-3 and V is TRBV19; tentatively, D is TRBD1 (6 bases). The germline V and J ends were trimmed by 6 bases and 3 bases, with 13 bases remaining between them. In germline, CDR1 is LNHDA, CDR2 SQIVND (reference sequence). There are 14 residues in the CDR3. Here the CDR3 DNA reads TGTGCCAGTAGCTCACTGGGGGCAACAGATACGCAGTATTTT. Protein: CASSSLGATDTQYF.